What follows are 10 T cell receptor beta chains derived from one specimen sequenced in a study of blood T cell repertoires in COVID-19. The data were produced by immunoSEQ multiplex PCR, yet TCRdb's version contains in-frame clones alone and is incomplete. The table includes 100,000 or so clones, about four fifths detected once. Material for sequencing was peripheral blood. All receptors derive from a woman aged 80 or older with acute or convalescent COVID-19.

The chain joins TRBV7-9 to TRBJ2-1; TRBD2 agrees at 7 bases. J was trimmed by 1 base and V by 2 bases; bases with no gene match: 8. The CDR3 is 17 residues long. Per germline, CDR1 SEHNR and CDR2 FQNEAQ (reference sequence). The CDR3 spells CASSLRGSGMSYNEQFF. As DNA, the CDR3 is TGTGCCAGCAGCTTACGCGGGAGTGGGATGTCCTACAATGAGCAGTTCTTC.

The rearrangement uses TRBV18 and TRBJ2-7; 7 bases are a match to TRBD1. The germline V gene has CDR1 KGHSH and CDR2 LQKENI. The V segment lost 2 bases and the J segment 3 bases; nucleotides outside the gene matches: 4. The CDR3 sequence is 14 residues long. In DNA, the CDR3 is TGTGCCAGCTCACCAGGGGACAGAGACTACGAGCAGTACGTC. Its translation: CASSPGDRDYEQYV.

A remark on this clone: At one of its ends the junction is not consistent with the germline gene, which may arise from a read error. The chain uses TRBV19 and TRBJ1-5; 10 nucleotides align to TRBD1. This CDR3 has 12 residues. Germline V gene data show CDR1 as LNHDA and CDR2 as SQIVND (reference sequence). The CDR3 DNA follows: TGTGCCAGTAGTGCAGACAGGGGGCCCTTCGGTTTT. Translating gives CASSADRGPFGF.

The rearrangement uses TRBV2 and TRBJ1-5; TRBD1 matches at 10 bases. This CDR3 has 15 amino acids. V was clipped by 6 bases and J by 2 bases; unmatched bases: 4. Per the germline V gene, CDR1 is SNHLY and CDR2 is FYNNEI. The CDR3 DNA is TGTGCCAGCAGCCCAGGGACAGGGGGCAATCAGCCCCAGCATTTT. It yields the protein CASSPGTGGNQPQHF. The entire variable domain, with the rest obtained from reference TRBV2 and TRBJ1-5, is as follows: EPEVTQTPSHQVTQMGQEVILRCVPISNHLYFYWYRQILGQKVEFLVSFYNNEISEKSEIFDDQFSVERPDGSNFTLKIRSTKLEDSAMYFCASSPGTGGNQPQHFGDGTRLSIL.

This clone was detected once. This CDR3 is CATRGGEEQPQHF. Written as DNA, the CDR3 is TGTGCCACCAGGGGGGGGGAGGAGCAGCCCCAGCATTTT. V is TRBV24-1 and J is TRBJ1-5, with D possibly being TRBD1 (5 bases). Per the germline V gene, CDR1 is KGHDR and CDR2 is SFDVKD. This CDR3 has 13 residues. The V end lost 7 bases, the J end lost 7 bases, and 13 bases lay between the germline ends.

V is TRBV27 and J is TRBJ2-5, with D tentatively TRBD1 (6 bases). Germline CDR1 and CDR2: MNHEY and SMNVEV (reference sequence). V was cut by 4 bases and J by 2 bases, with 14 bases left in between. The CDR3 totals 15 residues. The CDR3 bases are TGTGCCAGCAGTTCTCACCAGGGGCCGCAAGAGACCCAGTACTTC. Translated, it gives CASSSHQGPQETQYF.

The chain is built from TRBV27 and TRBJ1-6; no clear D gene. The length of the CDR3 is 15 residues. The ends were cut back, 3 bases at V and 7 bases at J, with 13 bases in the middle. From germline, CDR1 is MNHEY and CDR2 SMNVEV (reference sequence). The CDR3 is CASSLEGRGNSPLHF. CDR3 in DNA: TGTGCCAGCAGTTTGGAGGGAAGAGGAAATTCACCCCTCCACTTT.

The genes are TRBV2 and TRBJ2-2; the D is unclear. The CDR3 totals 14 residues. With 7 bases removed from V and 5 bases from J, the gap between germline ends came to 14 bases. In germline, CDR1 is SNHLY, CDR2 FYNNEI. Written as DNA, the CDR3 is TGTGCCAGCACCTTAATCCCCTCTACCGGGGAGCTGTTTTTT. Protein sequence: CASTLIPSTGELFF.

V gene TRBV15 combines with J gene TRBJ2-1, with 10 bases identical to TRBD2. CDR1 is LNHNV, CDR2 YYDKDF, per germline (reference sequence). The CDR3 extends over 17 amino acids. The junction had 7 bases not matched to a gene; V was cut back by 0 bases and J by 5 bases. The CDR3 sequence is CATSRDRRTSGHNEQFF. Written as DNA, the CDR3 is TGTGCCACCAGCAGAGATCGGAGGACTAGCGGCCACAATGAGCAGTTCTTC.

V is TRBV18 and J is TRBJ2-3, with 10 bases aligning to TRBD2. The CDR3 has 16 amino acids. The germline gives CDR1 KGHSH, CDR2 LQKENI. V trimming: 2 bases; J trimming: 5 bases; junction bases outside the gene matches: 7. The CDR3 here is CASSPFLAGAVDTQYF. The DNA of the CDR3 is TGTGCCAGCTCACCATTCCTAGCGGGAGCGGTAGATACGCAGTATTTT.